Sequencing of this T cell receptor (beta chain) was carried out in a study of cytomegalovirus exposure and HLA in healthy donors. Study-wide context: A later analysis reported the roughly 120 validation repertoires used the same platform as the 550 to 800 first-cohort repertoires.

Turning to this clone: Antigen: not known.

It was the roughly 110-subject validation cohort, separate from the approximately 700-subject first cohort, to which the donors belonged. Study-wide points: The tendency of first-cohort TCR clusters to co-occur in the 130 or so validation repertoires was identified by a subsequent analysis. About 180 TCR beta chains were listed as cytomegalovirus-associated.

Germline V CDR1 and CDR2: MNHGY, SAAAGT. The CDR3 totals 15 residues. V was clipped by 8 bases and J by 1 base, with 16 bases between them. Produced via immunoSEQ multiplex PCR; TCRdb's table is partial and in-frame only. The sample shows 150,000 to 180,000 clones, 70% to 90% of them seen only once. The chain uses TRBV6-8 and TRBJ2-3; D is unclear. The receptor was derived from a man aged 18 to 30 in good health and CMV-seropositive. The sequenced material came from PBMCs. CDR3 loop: CASSPPGFGTDTQYF. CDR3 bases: TGTGCCAGCTCCCCCCCGGGTTTTGGCACAGATACGCAGTATTTT.